A selection of T cell receptor beta chains follows, all from one sample in a study of blood T cell repertoires in COVID-19. Assay used: immunoSEQ multiplex PCR; TCRdb lists only in-frame clones, some missing. The sample includes 200,000 to 250,000 clones, 86% of them seen just once. Source material: peripheral blood. The receptors here all came from an elderly man with acute or convalescent COVID-19. CDR3s leave out the opening cysteine and the closing phenylalanine or tryptophan.

TRBV7-9	TRBJ1-4	ASSLGRGNEKLF
TRBV2	TRBJ1-3	ASSEGTGSGNTIY
TRBV28	TRBJ2-3	ASSPGGAGTDTQY
TRBV14	TRBJ2-1	ASSPYSGRAAEQF
TRBV5-1	TRBJ2-1	ASSQTLAASSYNEQF
TRBV6-2/TRBV6-3	TRBJ1-2	ASSPTGQTWDYGYT
TRBV19	TRBJ2-7	ASSRGNMATGEQY
TRBV29-1	TRBJ2-5	SVGQGGGETQY
TRBV7-3	TRBJ2-3	ASSFQGTDTQY
TRBV7-2	TRBJ2-7	ASSFLVVRDEQY
TRBV5-6	TRBJ2-2	ATLEQGGTGELF
TRBV4-2	TRBJ1-2	ASSQDRRMPNYGYT
TRBV5-6	TRBJ1-4	ASQLGLNEKLF
TRBV28	TRBJ2-7	AIRGLAKSEQY
TRBV27	TRBJ1-1	ASGPQGRGTEAF
TRBV10-3	TRBJ2-3	AIKGQGGEDTQY
TRBV9	TRBJ2-5	ASSGLQPGETQY
TRBV4-2	TRBJ1-2	ASSQSETETRPYGYT
TRBV28	TRBJ1-5	AMGQGNQPQH
TRBV6-2/TRBV6-3	TRBJ1-2	ASSTGLDYGYT
TRBV27	TRBJ1-5	ASTLSGGGQPQH
TRBV19	TRBJ1-1	ASPPAEGWLGTEAF
TRBV6-5	TRBJ2-7	ASSYPGTGYDEQY
TRBV4-3	TRBJ1-6	ASSQNLAGVGSPLH
TRBV10-2	TRBJ1-2	ASSTDRSYGYT
TRBV27	TRBJ1-2	ASSSQQGRDYGYT
TRBV9	TRBJ2-5	ASSVGTSGRETQY
TRBV3-1/TRBV3-2	TRBJ1-1	ASSQSTEAF
TRBV11-2	TRBJ2-5	ASSLGQLRETQY
TRBV20-1	TRBJ1-3	SAREGGGGNTIY
TRBV9	TRBJ2-1	ASSVASGRENEQF
TRBV5-8	TRBJ1-1	ASSLKQGAEAF
TRBV6-5	TRBJ2-7	ASWHVSYEQY
TRBV5-4	TRBJ2-5	ASSPGLTTAETQY
TRBV4-2	TRBJ1-2	ASSQDLAGLYGYT
TRBV9	TRBJ2-3	ASSPREGTDTQY
TRBV10-2	TRBJ2-1	ASSEPRLAGRYNEQF